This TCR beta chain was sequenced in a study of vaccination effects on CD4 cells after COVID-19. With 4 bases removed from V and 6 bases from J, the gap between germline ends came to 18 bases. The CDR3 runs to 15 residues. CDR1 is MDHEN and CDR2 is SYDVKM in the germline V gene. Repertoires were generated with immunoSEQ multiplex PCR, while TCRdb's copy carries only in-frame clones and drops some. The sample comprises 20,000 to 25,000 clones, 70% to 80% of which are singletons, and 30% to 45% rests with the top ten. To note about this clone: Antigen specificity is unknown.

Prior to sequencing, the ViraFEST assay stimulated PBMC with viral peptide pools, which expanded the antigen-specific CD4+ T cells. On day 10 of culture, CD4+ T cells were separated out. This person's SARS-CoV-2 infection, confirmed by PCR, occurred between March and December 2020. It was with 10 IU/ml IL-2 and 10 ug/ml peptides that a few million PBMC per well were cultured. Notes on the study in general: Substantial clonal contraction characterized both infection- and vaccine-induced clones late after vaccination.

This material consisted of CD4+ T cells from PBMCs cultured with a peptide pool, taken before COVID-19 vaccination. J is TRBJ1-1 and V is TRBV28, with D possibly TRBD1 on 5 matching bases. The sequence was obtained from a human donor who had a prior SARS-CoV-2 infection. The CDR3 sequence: CASSWGAGGFSEAFF. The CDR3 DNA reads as TGTGCCAGCAGTTGGGGTGCGGGGGGGTTCTCTGAAGCTTTCTTT.